The 17 T cell receptor beta chains in this list originate from one sample, sequenced in a study of T-cell memory formation after mild COVID-19. TCRdb reprocessed the 5' RACE reads with MiXCR, giving one entry per CDR3 protein. Found here are about 400,000 distinct CDR3 sequences, about 15% of them singletons; the top ten hold about 22%. The material sequenced was PBMCs or a T cell subset sorted from them (not recorded which). The origin of the receptors is a man between 18 and 35 years old who had mild COVID-19 (a few samples of this study predate the infection). Cell type and time point are not known.

This clonotype was picked up a small number of times. The chain has TRBV5-1 and TRBJ2-1; 12 bases align to TRBD2. This CDR3 region has 18 residues. V shed 0 bases and J 2 bases; nucleotides not matched to a gene: 6. Germline V CDR1 and CDR2: SGHRS, YFSETQ. CDR3 in amino acids: CASSLAPLAGGTYNEQFF. The CDR3 DNA reads TGCGCCAGCAGCTTGGCCCCACTAGCGGGGGGAACCTACAATGAGCAGTTCTTC.

Comments on this clonotype: Without the conserved terminal phenylalanine or tryptophan, this CDR3 likely stems from a read error. The chain is built from TRBV6-5 and TRBJ1-2, with 7 bases that match TRBD1. V was clipped by 5 bases and J by 3 bases; unmatched bases: 3. CDR1 is MNHEY and CDR2 is SVGAGI in the germline V gene. This CDR3 is 13 amino acids long. CDR3 DNA: TGTGCCAGCAGTACCAGGGGGTACTATGGCTACACCTTA. Translation gives CASSTRGYYGYTL.

The chain uses TRBV29-1 and TRBJ1-1, with D unclear. V was cut by 7 bases and J by 8 bases, with 14 bases left in between. The CDR3 contains 11 residues. Germline CDR1 reads SQVTM; CDR2 reads ANQGSEA. The CDR3 loop is CSALTSWEAFF. The CDR3 nucleotides are TGCAGCGCTTTGACATCCTGGGAAGCTTTCTTT. Supplemented by reference TRBV29-1 and TRBJ1-1, the full variable domain reads SAVISQKPSRDICQRGTSLTIQCQVDSQVTMMFWYRQQPGQSLTLIATANQGSEATYESGFVIDKFPISRPNLTFSTLTVSNMSPEDSSIYLCSALTSWEAFFGQGTRLTVV.

V usage is TRBV5-1 and J usage is TRBJ2-1; D not resolved. This CDR3 spans 14 amino acids. The V gene lost 0 bases and the J gene lost 10 bases, with 14 bases spanning the gap. Germline CDR1 reads SGHRS; CDR2 reads YFSETQ. The CDR3 loop reads CASSLEVASNEQFF. DNA for the CDR3: TGCGCCAGCAGCTTGGAGGTGGCTTCGAACGAGCAGTTCTTC.

The rearrangement links TRBV6-2 or TRBV6-3 to TRBJ1-2; no firm D call. Germline CDR1 and CDR2: MNHEY and SVGEGT. Trimming removed 5 bases at V and 5 bases at J, with 12 bases between. This CDR3 region has 13 residues. The CDR3 coding sequence is TGTGCCAGCAGTCCAGCAAGGGTGTATGGCTACACCTTC. Translated: CASSPARVYGYTF.

This clonotype was seen a handful of times. The J gene is TRBJ2-1, the V gene TRBV6-2 or TRBV6-3, with 10 bases matching TRBD1. The CDR3 spans 20 residues. J lost 0 bases, V lost 5 bases, and 16 bases had no gene match. The V gene's germline CDR1 is MNHEY and CDR2 SVGEGT. The DNA of the CDR3 is TGTGCCAGCAGTAGGGACAGGGGTGTGGGTATCGTAAGCTCCTACAATGAGCAGTTCTTC. It is translated as CASSRDRGVGIVSSYNEQFF.

The chain links TRBV7-9 to TRBJ1-4; 7 bases match TRBD1. V gave up 6 bases and J gave up 7 bases; unmatched junction bases: 8. Germline-derived CDR1 and CDR2 are SEHNR and FQNEAQ (reference sequence). This CDR3 has 14 residues. CDR3: CASSPGQAREKLFF. The CDR3 region has the DNA TGTGCCAGCAGTCCTGGACAGGCTCGTGAAAAACTGTTTTTT.

The chain recombines TRBV7-2 with TRBJ2-3; 10 positions agree with TRBD2. Germline trimming cut 1 base from V and 3 bases from J; bases unmatched to any gene: 10. The CDR3 runs to 18 residues. Germline V gene data show CDR1 as SGHTA and CDR2 as FQGNSA. The CDR3: CASSLEITSGGATDTQYF. CDR3 DNA: TGTGCCAGCAGCTTAGAGATTACGAGCGGGGGGGCGACAGATACGCAGTATTTT.

This clonotype was seen only a few times. This rearrangement joins TRBV6-5 to TRBJ1-1, with 8 positions matching TRBD1. CDR1 and CDR2 (germline): MNHEY, SVGAGI. This CDR3 comprises 13 residues. With V trimmed by 6 bases and J by 5 bases, 5 bases remained unmatched. The CDR3 spells CASRAGGPTEAFF. CDR3 bases: TGTGCCAGCAGAGCAGGGGGCCCTACTGAAGCTTTCTTT.

V usage is TRBV5-1 and J usage is TRBJ2-2; 8 nucleotides line up with TRBD1. This CDR3 region has 17 residues. V dropped 1 base and J dropped 6; count of bases not matched to a gene: 11. Germline CDR1 SGHRS, CDR2 YFSETQ. CDR3 nucleotide sequence: TGCGCCAGCAGCTTGCCTCCTACAGGGGGTATTCCCGGGGAGCTGTTTTTT. Translation gives CASSLPPTGGIPGELFF.

This clonotype was seen a few times. The rearrangement links TRBV6-4 to TRBJ2-1; TRBD2 agrees at 8 bases. There are 16 residues in the CDR3. Germline assignment: CDR1 MRHNA and CDR2 SNTAGT. With 2 bases clipped from V and 3 bases from J, the junction kept 6 bases outside the gene matches. As DNA, the CDR3 is TGTGCCAGCAGTGACGTTTTGCGGGGGGACTACAATGAGCAGTTCTTC. As protein: CASSDVLRGDYNEQFF.

This clonotype was seen a handful of times. This chain links TRBV5-1 with TRBJ2-7, with 7 bases that match TRBD1. Losses at the gene ends were 1 base for V and 1 base for J; bases not matched to a gene: 2. CDR1 and CDR2 (germline): SGHRS, YFSETQ. There are 14 residues in the CDR3. CDR3 region: CASSLQGESYEQYV. CDR3 DNA: TGCGCCAGCAGCTTGCAGGGGGAATCCTACGAGCAGTACGTC.

V gene TRBV28 combines with J gene TRBJ2-1; TRBD2 matches 10 bases. The CDR3 extends over 13 amino acids. Trimming removed 10 bases from V and 6 bases from J; junction bases left unmatched: 6. Germline V gene lookup returns CDR1 MDHEN and CDR2 SYDVKM. The CDR3 DNA follows: TGTGCCACCCTTTTAGCGGGGGGCAATGAGCAGTTCTTC. Protein sequence: CATLLAGGNEQFF.

This clonotype occurred a few times. V is TRBV5-1 and J is TRBJ2-3; TRBD1 is a possible D gene (7 bases). Trimming removed 6 bases from V and 1 base from J, with 15 bases in between. Germline-derived CDR1 and CDR2 are SGHRS and YFSETQ. The CDR3 has 15 amino acids. The CDR3 DNA is TGCGCCAGCACAGAAGGGGGCGGGGGCACAGATACGCAGTATTTT. It encodes CASTEGGGGTDTQYF. The full variable domain, in which reference TRBV5-1 and TRBJ2-3 provide the parts outside the CDR3, is KAGVTQTPRYLIKTRGQQVTLSCSPISGHRSVSWYQQTPGQGLQFLFEYFSETQRNKGNFPGRFSGRQFSNSRSEMNVSTLELGDSALYLCASTEGGGGTDTQYFGPGTRLTVL.

The chain is built from TRBV4-1 and TRBJ1-3; TRBD1 matches at 8 bases. The trim removed 2 bases at V and 10 bases at J, leaving 7 bases unmatched. The germline gives CDR1 MGHRA, CDR2 YSYEKL. This CDR3 spans 14 amino acids. The CDR3 bases are TGCGCCAGCAGCCAACCGGGACAGGCTAAGACCATATATTTT. Protein: CASSQPGQAKTIYF.

The sample holds a few counts of this clonotype. J is TRBJ2-5 and V is TRBV12-3 or TRBV12-4; D call uncertain. V was cut by 2 bases and J by 5 bases, with 9 bases left in between. This CDR3 contains 13 residues. The CDR3 DNA reads TGTGCCAGCAGTTTATTAAGGCGGGAGACCCAGTACTTC. Its protein product is CASSLLRRETQYF.

This clonotype has only a few counts. The chain has TRBV7-2 and TRBJ2-5; D unresolved. The CDR3 runs 13 residues. Germline CDR1 reads SGHTA; CDR2 reads FQGNSA. The V and J ends lost 2 bases and 5 bases respectively, with 9 bases between them. CDR3 sequence (DNA): TGTGCCAGCAGCTTAAGTTCGCGGGAGACCCAGTACTTC. It codes for CASSLSSRETQYF.